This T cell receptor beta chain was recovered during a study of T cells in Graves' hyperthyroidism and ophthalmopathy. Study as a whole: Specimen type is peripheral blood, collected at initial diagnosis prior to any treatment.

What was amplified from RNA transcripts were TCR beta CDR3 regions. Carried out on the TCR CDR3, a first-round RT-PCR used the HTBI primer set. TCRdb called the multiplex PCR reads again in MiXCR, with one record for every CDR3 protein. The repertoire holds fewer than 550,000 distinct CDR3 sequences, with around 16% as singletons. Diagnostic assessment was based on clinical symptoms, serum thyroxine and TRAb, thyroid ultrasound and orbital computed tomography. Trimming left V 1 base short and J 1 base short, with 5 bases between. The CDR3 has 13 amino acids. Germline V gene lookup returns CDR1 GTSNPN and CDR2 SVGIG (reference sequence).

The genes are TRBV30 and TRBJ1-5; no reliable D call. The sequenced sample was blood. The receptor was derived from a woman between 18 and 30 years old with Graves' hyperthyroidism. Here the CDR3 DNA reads TGTGCCTGGAGTGAGGAGAGCAATCAGCCCCAGCATTTT. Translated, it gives CAWSEESNQPQHF.